The entry below gives a single T cell receptor beta chain sequence along with its context. The sample is drawn from a study of PD-L1 blockade in urothelial cancer. Some clones are missing from TCRdb's copy, which holds only in-frame ones; the method was immunoSEQ multiplex PCR. The sample holds fewer than 75,000 clones, around 84% seen once. V was clipped by 4 bases and J by 4 bases; unmatched bases: 10. Germline assignment: CDR1 LNHDA and CDR2 SQIVND (reference sequence). The CDR3 has 15 residues. The TCR originated in a man between 65 and 79 years old with urothelial cancer. The sample was PBMCs, taken around atezolizumab (anti-PD-L1) treatment. The chain joins TRBV19 to TRBJ2-7; 7 bases are shared with TRBD1. The CDR3 region has the DNA TGTGCCAGTAGTAAACCGGGACAGACCTCATACGAGCAGTACTTC. It specifies CASSKPGQTSYEQYF.